In this sample, the clone carrying this TCR beta chain turned up once. Trimming stripped 6 bases from V and 1 base from J, with 16 bases between. In germline, CDR1 is SNHLY, CDR2 FYNNEI. The CDR3 contains 15 residues. This record comes from a study of blood T cell repertoires in COVID-19. Study summary: COVID-19 samples collected from the United States, Italy and Spain covered acute and convalescent phases.

Profiled with immunoSEQ multiplex PCR; TCRdb holds only in-frame clones, not every one. The sample lists about 200,000 clones, 84% seen once, with 7.6% in the top ten. The V call is TRBV2, the J call TRBJ2-7, with unresolved D. This TCR was recovered from a woman between 45 and 65 years old with active or convalescent COVID-19. The specimen sequenced was peripheral blood. CDR3 coding DNA: TGTGCCAGCAGGCCGGCCGCCGGGTTTTCCTACGAGCAGTACGTC. It yields the protein CASRPAAGFSYEQYV.